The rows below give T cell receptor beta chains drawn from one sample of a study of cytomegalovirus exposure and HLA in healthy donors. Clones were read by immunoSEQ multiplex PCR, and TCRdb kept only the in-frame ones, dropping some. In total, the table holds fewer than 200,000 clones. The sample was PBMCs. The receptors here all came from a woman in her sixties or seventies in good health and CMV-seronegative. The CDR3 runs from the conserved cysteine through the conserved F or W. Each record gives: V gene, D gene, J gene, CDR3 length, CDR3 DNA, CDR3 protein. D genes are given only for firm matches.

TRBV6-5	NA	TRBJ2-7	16	TGTGCCAGCAGTTACTCGAAGAGAACAGGATCCTACGAGCAGTACTTC	CASSYSKRTGSYEQYF
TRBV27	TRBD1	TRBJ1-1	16	TGTGCCAGCAGCGGCCTGTCAGGGGGGCTGAGCACTGAAGCTTTCTTT	CASSGLSGGLSTEAFF
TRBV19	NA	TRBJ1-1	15	TGTGCCAGTAGTACCCCCCCGGGAGGGCACACTGAAGCTTTCTTT	CASSTPPGGHTEAFF
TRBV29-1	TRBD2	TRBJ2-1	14	TGCAGCGGGAAACTAGCGGGAGGGTACAATGAGCAGTTCTTC	CSGKLAGGYNEQFF
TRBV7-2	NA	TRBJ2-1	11	TGTGCCAGCAGCCGAGGAATGGAGCAGTTCTTC	CASSRGMEQFF
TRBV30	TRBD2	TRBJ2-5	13	TGTGCCTGGAGTGTGGAGGGAGGGGAGACCCAGTACTTC	CAWSVEGGETQYF
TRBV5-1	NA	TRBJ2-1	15	TGCGCCAGCAGCTTGGGGGCTGGCCCGTGGAATGAGCAGTTCTTC	CASSLGAGPWNEQFF
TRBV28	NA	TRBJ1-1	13	TGTGCCAGCAGTAAAGGAGGGAACACTGAAGCTTTCTTT	CASSKGGNTEAFF
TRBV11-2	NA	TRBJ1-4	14	TGTGCCAGCAGCCGGACAGTAGCGCTCGAAAAACTGTTTTTT	CASSRTVALEKLFF
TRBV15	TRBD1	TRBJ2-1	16	TGTGCCACCAGCAGGGGGGTCGGGACAGGGGGCGGTGAGCAGTTCTTC	CATSRGVGTGGGEQFF
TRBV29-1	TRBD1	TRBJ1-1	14	TGCAGCGCCGGGACAGGCCTCATGAACACTGAAGCTTTCTTT	CSAGTGLMNTEAFF
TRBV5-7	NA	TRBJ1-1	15	TGTGCCAGCAGCTTTGATCGAGGGGGGGACACTGAAGCTTTCTTT	CASSFDRGGDTEAFF
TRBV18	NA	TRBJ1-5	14	TGTGCCAGCTCACCACAGGGGAGCAATCAGCCCCAGCATTTT	CASSPQGSNQPQHF
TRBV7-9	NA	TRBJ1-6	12	TGTGCCAGCAGCGCTAGTAATTCACCCCTCCACTTT	CASSASNSPLHF
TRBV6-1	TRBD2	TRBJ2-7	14	TGTGCCAGCTCCTTTGAGCGGGGGACCTACGAGCAGTACTTC	CASSFERGTYEQYF
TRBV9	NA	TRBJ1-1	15	TGTGCCAGCAGCGTAGTTGTGGGCACGAACACTGAAGCTTTCTTT	CASSVVVGTNTEAFF
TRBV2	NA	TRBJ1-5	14	TGTGCCAGCAGTGATAGGACAACTGATCAGCCCCAGCATTTT	CASSDRTTDQPQHF
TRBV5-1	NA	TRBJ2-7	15	TGCGCCAGCAGCGCAGGGGTGCAGGGCGGAGGTGAGCAGTACTTC	CASSAGVQGGGEQYF
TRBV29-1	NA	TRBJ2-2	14	TGCAGCGTTAGGGAAGGGGGTCACACCGGGGAGCTGTTTTTT	CSVREGGHTGELFF
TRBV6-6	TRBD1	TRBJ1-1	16	TGTGCCAGCAGTTACTATCAGGCAGGGGGCGCCACTGAAGCTTTCTTT	CASSYYQAGGATEAFF
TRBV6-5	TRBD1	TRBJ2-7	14	TGTGCCAGCAGTTACCGGGACAGGGACTACGAGCAGTACTTC	CASSYRDRDYEQYF
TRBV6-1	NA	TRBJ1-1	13	TGTGCCAGCAGCGAACGGGCAGGGACTGAAGCTTTCTTT	CASSERAGTEAFF
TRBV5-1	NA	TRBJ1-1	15	TGCGCCAGCAGCCGTAGACAGGAAAGGAACACTGAAGCTTTCTTT	CASSRRQERNTEAFF
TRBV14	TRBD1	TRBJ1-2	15	TGTGCCAGCAGCCAAGAGACAGGGGGCAGAGGCGGCTACACCTTC	CASSQETGGRGGYTF
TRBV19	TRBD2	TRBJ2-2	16	TGTGCCAGTAGTTCGCTAGCGGGGTTAAACACCGGGGAGCTGTTTTTT	CASSSLAGLNTGELFF
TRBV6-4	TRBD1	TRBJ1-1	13	TGTGCCAGCAGGGATACAGGGGGCGATGAAGCTTTCTTT	CASRDTGGDEAFF
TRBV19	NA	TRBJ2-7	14	TGTGCCAGTAGTATAGATTGGCAGGCCTACGAGCAGTACTTC	CASSIDWQAYEQYF
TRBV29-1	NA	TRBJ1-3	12	TGCAGCATAGGGGGGGTTGGAAACACCATATATTTT	CSIGGVGNTIYF
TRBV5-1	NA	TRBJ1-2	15	TGCGCCAGCAGCCCCCGGGACAATTCTCTCTATGGCTACACCTTC	CASSPRDNSLYGYTF
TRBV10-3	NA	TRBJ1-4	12	TGTGCCATCAGTGAGGCGAATGAAAAACTGTTTTTT	CAISEANEKLFF
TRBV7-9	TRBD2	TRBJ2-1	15	TGTGCCAGCACCCTAGCGGGAGGGCCCTACAATGAGCAGTTCTTC	CASTLAGGPYNEQFF
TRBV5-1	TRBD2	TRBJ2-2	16	TGCGCCAGCAGCTCCGTCCGGGGGGGGAACACCGGGGAGCTGTTTTTT	CASSSVRGGNTGELFF
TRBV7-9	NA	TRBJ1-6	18	TGTGCCAGCAGCTTAGTGGTCAGCGTACTTGCCTATAATTCACCCCTCCACTTT	CASSLVVSVLAYNSPLHF